What follows are 29 T cell receptor beta chains derived from one specimen sequenced in a study of identical twins. One entry per CDR3 protein, called by TCRdb with MiXCR from the 5' RACE reads. Among fewer than 250,000 distinct CDR3 sequences listed, about 16% were seen once. The same sample was also used in a study of T cells expressing NK-cell markers.

Material for sequencing was CD8+ T cells sorted from blood. The receptors were sampled from a woman between 18 and 29 years old in good health.

This clonotype was counted a few times. The chain employs TRBV12-3 or TRBV12-4 and TRBJ2-1, with 7 bases that match TRBD2. The CDR3 spans 15 residues. Trimming took 7 bases from V and 2 from J; bases not matched to a gene: 8. Here the CDR3 reads CASTLSGTTYNEQFF. DNA for the CDR3: TGTGCCAGCACCCTTTCCGGGACTACCTACAATGAGCAGTTCTTC.

J is TRBJ2-1 and V is TRBV12-3 or TRBV12-4; 7 positions match TRBD2. This CDR3 has 16 residues. The junction had 7 bases not matched to a gene; V was cut back by 5 bases and J by 0 bases. CDR3 in amino acids: CASSSSGSSSYNEQFF. DNA for the CDR3: TGTGCCAGCAGTAGTAGCGGGTCGAGCTCCTACAATGAGCAGTTCTTC.

About this clonotype: At one of its ends the junction is not consistent with the germline gene, which may arise from a read error. The chain has TRBV30 and TRBJ1-1; D ambiguous. Germline V gives CDR1 GTSNPN, CDR2 SVGIG (reference sequence). There are 12 residues in the CDR3. The CDR3 region is CACAQSNSEAFF. The DNA of the CDR3 is TGTGCCTGCGCCCAGTCGAACAGTGAAGCTTTCTTT.

The chain couples TRBV24-1 to TRBJ2-2, with D uncertain. V was shortened by 5 bases and J by 5 bases, with 2 bases between the two germline ends. The CDR3 extends over 11 amino acids. Germline CDR1 is KGHDR and CDR2 is SFDVKD. The CDR3 bases are TGTGCCACCAGTGGGACCGGGGAGCTGTTTTTT. Residues: CATSGTGELFF.

The table lists this clonotype with a few counts. CDR3 region: CASGPAVNTEAFF. In DNA, the CDR3 is TGTGCTAGTGGTCCCGCGGTAAACACTGAAGCTTTCTTT. The V and J genes are TRBV12-5 and TRBJ1-1; D unresolved. From germline, CDR1 is LGHNT and CDR2 FRNRAP. V was shortened by 5 bases and J by 2 bases, with 9 bases between the two germline ends. The CDR3 loop spans 13 amino acids.

This chain joins TRBV7-9 and TRBJ2-3; D gene ambiguous. The CDR3 extends over 15 amino acids. Germline V CDR1 and CDR2: SEHNR, FQNEAQ (reference sequence). V was trimmed by 5 bases and J by 4 bases, leaving 16 bases between them. Here the CDR3 reads CASSPSRSSPDTQYF. CDR3 nucleotide sequence: TGTGCCAGCAGCCCTAGTCGTAGTTCCCCAGATACGCAGTATTTT.

The V gene is TRBV7-6, the J gene TRBJ2-7, with TRBD2 identical over 9 bases. CDR3 size: 19 residues. Germline CDR1 and CDR2: SGHVS and FNYEAQ. With 0 bases clipped from V and 0 bases from J, the junction kept 12 bases outside the gene matches. In nucleotides, the CDR3 is TGTGCCAGCAGCTTAGCGCGTACGGTAGCGGGAGAGTTCTCCTACGAGCAGTACTTC. Protein product: CASSLARTVAGEFSYEQYF.

About this clonotype itself: One end of the junction is discordant with germline, which a read error may explain. The chain joins TRBV5-1 to TRBJ1-3; D unclear. Germline assignment: CDR1 SGHRS and CDR2 YFSETQ. The CDR3 spans 14 residues. The CDR3 DNA reads as TGCGCCAGCACCTTGCCCTCCTCTGGAAACACCATATATTTT. Its translation is CASTLPSSGNTIYF.

The chain links TRBV20-1 to TRBJ2-2; 11 bases are shared with TRBD1. With 0 bases clipped from V and 9 bases from J, the junction kept 15 bases outside the gene matches. Germline loops: CDR1 DFQATT, CDR2 SNEGSKA (reference sequence). The CDR3 loop spans 18 amino acids. The CDR3 coding sequence is TGCAGTGCTAGAGATCGACCCTGGACAGGGGGCTTAGAGAGGGAGCTGTTTTTT. It codes for CSARDRPWTGGLERELFF.

The sample holds a few counts of this clonotype. CDR3 nucleotides: TGTGCCAGCACTCCGACGGAGGGAAGCTCCTACAATGAGCAGTTCTTC. It specifies CASTPTEGSSYNEQFF. The chain is built from TRBV7-9 and TRBJ2-1; a possible D gene is TRBD2 (6 bases). CDR1 SEHNR and CDR2 FQNEAQ come from the germline V gene (reference sequence). The CDR3 contains 16 residues. V was shortened by 7 bases and J by 0 bases, with 16 bases between the two germline ends. Supplemented by reference TRBV7-9 and TRBJ2-1, the full variable domain reads DTGVSQNPRHKITKRGQNVTFRCDPISEHNRLYWYRQTLGQGPEFLTYFQNEAQLEKSRLLSDRFSAERPKGSFSTLEIQRTEQGDSAMYLCASTPTEGSSYNEQFFGPGTRLTVL.

On this clonotype itself: One end of the junction is discordant with germline, which a read error may explain. The chain uses TRBV27 and TRBJ1-1; no firm D call. The CDR3 runs 14 residues. Germline CDR1 MNHEY, CDR2 SMNVEV (reference sequence). The CDR3 protein is CASSLVLSVTEVFF. In DNA form, the CDR3 reads TGTGCCAGCAGTTTGGTCCTGTCCGTCACTGAAGTTTTCTTT.

In this sample, this clonotype turned up a few times. The chain joins TRBV4-2 to TRBJ1-1, with D perhaps matching TRBD1 (5 bases). Trimming cost V 4 bases and J 1 base, with 10 bases left between them. The length of the CDR3 is 14 residues. From germline, CDR1 is LGHNA and CDR2 YNFKEQ. The CDR3 region is CASSPLTGNTEAFF. The CDR3 bases are TGTGCCAGCAGCCCCCTCACAGGGAACACTGAAGCTTTCTTT.

There are a few counts of this clonotype. V and J are TRBV25-1 and TRBJ2-3, with 7 bases matching TRBD2. V gave up 9 bases and J gave up 4 bases; unmatched junction bases: 7. This CDR3 is built from 13 residues. The germline V gene has CDR1 MGHDK and CDR2 SYGVNS. CDR3 amino acids: CASTWGGADTQYF. The CDR3 DNA is TGTGCCAGTACCTGGGGGGGAGCAGATACGCAGTATTTT.

The chain couples TRBV10-2 to TRBJ2-7; D gene unclear. V was pared by 0 bases and J by 0 bases, with 9 bases between. Germline V gene sequence: CDR1 WSHSY, CDR2 SAAADI. The CDR3 has 15 residues. In DNA form, the CDR3 reads TGCGCCAGCAGTGAGTCGGGCCGAACCTCCTACGAGCAGTACTTC. Amino acid sequence: CASSESGRTSYEQYF.

This clonotype was observed many times. The chain links TRBV5-6 to TRBJ2-1; the D is unclear. This CDR3 contains 12 residues. Trimming cost V 5 bases and J 7 bases, with 10 bases left between them. CDR1 and CDR2 (germline): SGHDT, YYEEEE. The CDR3 region is CASSLIDNEQFF. CDR3 DNA sequence: TGTGCCAGCAGTTTAATCGATAATGAGCAGTTCTTC.

This chain connects TRBV5-1 to TRBJ2-7; TRBD1 matches at 7 bases. V lost 3 bases, J lost 2 bases, and 5 bases stayed unmatched. Germline CDR1 SGHRS, CDR2 YFSETQ. This CDR3 has 14 residues. As DNA, the CDR3 is TGCGCCAGCAGCTGGGGGACAGCCACCTACGAGCAGTACTTC. Translating gives CASSWGTATYEQYF.

The chain recombines TRBV20-1 with TRBJ2-5; 11 nucleotides line up with TRBD2. Trimming at V came to 1 base and at J to 5 bases, leaving 9 bases not matched to a gene. The CDR3 totals 16 residues. Germline CDR1 DFQATT, CDR2 SNEGSKA (reference sequence). The CDR3 DNA reads as TGCAGTGCTAGAGGCTACCTAGCGGGAGGTGGGGAGACCCAGTACTTC. It is translated as CSARGYLAGGGETQYF.

The table lists this clonotype with many counts. The chain recombines TRBV6-1 with TRBJ1-2, with D perhaps matching TRBD1 (5 bases). V was clipped by 5 bases and J by 8 bases, with 21 bases between them. Germline-derived CDR1 and CDR2 are MNHNS and SASEGT. This CDR3 is built from 15 residues. DNA of the CDR3: TGTGCCAGCAGTAAAAGATGGGACGGAGGACCGGGCTACACCTTC. Amino acid sequence: CASSKRWDGGPGYTF.

This clonotype has more than one count but fewer than ten. V is TRBV29-1 and J is TRBJ1-1; D remains unclear. Trimming stripped 7 bases from V and 5 bases from J, with 8 bases between. Germline assignment: CDR1 SQVTM and CDR2 ANQGSEA. The CDR3 runs 10 residues. CDR3 DNA: TGCAGCGCCCTTCATACTGAAGCTTTCTTT. This sequence encodes CSALHTEAFF.

A few counts support this clonotype. The chain employs TRBV5-5 and TRBJ1-2, with D unclear. The CDR3 has 13 residues. V dropped 4 bases and J dropped 7 bases, with 14 bases sitting between them. Germline V CDR1 and CDR2: SGHKS, YYEKEE (reference sequence). Here the CDR3 reads CASSRESVSGYTF. Here the CDR3 DNA reads TGTGCCAGCAGCAGAGAGAGTGTCAGTGGCTACACCTTC.

As to this clonotype: A read error may account for a junction end that differs from germline. The V and J genes are TRBV12-3 or TRBV12-4 and TRBJ2-2; 10 bases match TRBD2. This CDR3 region has 15 residues. CDR3 sequence: CASSIAGGNTGELFF. In nucleotides, the CDR3 is TGTGCCAGCAGTATAGCGGGGGGGAACACCGGGGAGCTGTTTTTT.

This clonotype showed up just a few times. V is TRBV6-6 and J is TRBJ2-1; D unresolved. Trimming removed 2 bases at V and 10 bases at J, with 9 bases between. The CDR3 loop spans 12 amino acids. Germline lookup yields CDR1 MNHNY and CDR2 SVGAGI (reference sequence). The CDR3 spells CASSYDLREQFF. CDR3 coding DNA: TGTGCCAGCAGTTACGACCTTAGGGAGCAGTTCTTC.

The chain links TRBV20-1 to TRBJ2-3, with 10 bases fitting TRBD2. The V gene end was trimmed by 5 bases and the J gene end by 3 bases; junction bases not matched to a gene: 11. Germline V gene sequence: CDR1 DFQATT, CDR2 SNEGSKA (reference sequence). CDR3 size: 16 residues. The DNA of the CDR3 is TGCAGTGCTGCGGGACTAGCGAGTACCCGTACAGATACGCAGTATTTT. Translated: CSAAGLASTRTDTQYF.

This clonotype occurred a few times. The rearrangement joins TRBV12-3 or TRBV12-4 to TRBJ2-7; tentatively, D is TRBD1 or TRBD2 (5 bases each). This CDR3 contains 14 residues. Trimming left V 7 bases short and J 0 bases short, with 13 bases between. The CDR3 nucleotides read TGTGCCAGCACCTCGGGGCCATCCTCCTACGAGCAGTACTTC. It encodes CASTSGPSSYEQYF.

This clonotype was counted between two and nine times. This CDR3 is CASIKTRGDKNIQYF. The CDR3 region has the DNA TGTGCCAGCATCAAAACTAGGGGAGACAAAAACATTCAGTACTTC. This sequence joins TRBV7-9 and TRBJ2-4; D tentatively reads TRBD1 or TRBD2 (5 bases each). Trimming cost V 7 bases and J 3 bases, with 16 bases left between them. The germline V gene encodes CDR1 SEHNR and CDR2 FQNEAQ (reference sequence). The CDR3 spans 15 residues.

The chain has TRBV20-1 and TRBJ1-1; D gene uncertain. CDR3 length: 12 residues. CDR1 is DFQATT, CDR2 SNEGSKA, per germline (reference sequence). V was clipped by 1 base and J by 6 bases, with 9 bases between them. The CDR3 protein is CSARATVPEAFF. The CDR3 nucleotides read TGCAGTGCTAGAGCCACGGTCCCTGAAGCTTTCTTT.

There are a few counts of this clonotype. J is TRBJ2-1 and V is TRBV5-4; 7 nucleotides align to TRBD2. Germline assignment: CDR1 SGHNT and CDR2 YYREEE (reference sequence). The CDR3 is 14 amino acids. J was trimmed by 8 bases and V by 1 base; bases with no gene match: 6. The CDR3 reads CASSLWGGDYEQFF. CDR3 nucleotides: TGTGCCAGCAGCTTGTGGGGAGGGGACTATGAGCAGTTCTTC. Supplemented by reference TRBV5-4 and TRBJ2-1, the full variable domain reads ETGVTQSPTHLIKTRGQQVTLRCSSQSGHNTVSWYQQALGQGPQFIFQYYREEENGRGNFPPRFSGLQFPNYSSELNVNALELDDSALYLCASSLWGGDYEQFFGPGTRLTVL.

In its sample, this clonotype was seen a few times. This chain links TRBV7-8 with TRBJ2-1; TRBD1 matches at 8 bases. The junction had 6 bases not matched to a gene; V was cut back by 5 bases and J by 0 bases. The CDR3 is 16 residues long. CDR1 and CDR2 (germline): SGHVS, FQNEAQ. CDR3 nucleotides: TGTGCCAGCAGCCAGGGGGCGGGACCCTCCTACAATGAGCAGTTCTTC. It yields the protein CASSQGAGPSYNEQFF.

This clonotype has just a few counts. The chain has TRBV13 and TRBJ2-7, with 8 positions matching TRBD1. The V and J ends lost 5 bases and 3 bases, in that order; junction bases with no gene match: 9. Germline CDR1 reads PRHDT; CDR2 reads FYEKMQ (reference sequence). This CDR3 comprises 15 residues. The chain's CDR3 is CASSQNDRGGYEQYF. CDR3 DNA: TGTGCCAGCAGCCAGAATGACAGGGGTGGCTACGAGCAGTACTTC.